Described below is a single TCR beta chain sequence and its context. This clonotype has just a few counts. The target of this receptor is not known. The sample holds no much larger clone one base away, and base qualities are not on file. Library preparation employed 5' RACE. TCRdb names Illumina HiSeq 2500 as the instrument used. A second about 7 to 11 cycle PCR used a sample-barcoded 5' primer and a J-beta primer mix. Each TCR beta cDNA molecule received a unique molecular identifier from a template-switch 5' adaptor carrying 12 random nucleotides. Each sample yielded at least 3 million CDR3-containing paired-end reads. First-strand cDNA synthesis was performed from all RNA using the Mint cDNA synthesis kit, with priming by a TRBC-specific oligonucleotide. All cDNA was treated with uracil-DNA glycosylase and then went through a first 18-cycle PCR with the universal primers M1SS and BC2_uni_R. The original methods were these. For normalization, 1 million high-quality reads were randomly selected from each sample, with every read carrying a distinct molecular identifier. Reads with shared molecular identifiers were discarded instead of being binned into consensus sequences. MiTCR, with a Q25 quality threshold and the strictest error-elimination algorithm, was used for CDR3 identification, clonotype clustering and error correction. A nonparametric unseen species model with Euler transformation was used to estimate lower-bound total TCR beta diversity. The public reads were run again by TCRdb, first through fastp at Q25 and then through MiXCR, and only productive beta chains were kept. Each entry is one CDR3 protein sequence, shown with its most common DNA and genes. The V and J calls follow TCRdb's processing rather than the paper's. Across this sample there are over a million distinct CDR3 sequences, with more than 40% seen only once. Of the sample, about 20% falls within the top ten clones.

The data belong to a study of blood T cells in healthy people across ages (dated by TCRdb to about 2015). Background for the entire study: In model experiments, template switching captured about one uniquely barcoded TCR beta cDNA molecule for every two T cells. For two donors (one aged 18 to 30 and one aged 80 or older), the study analyzed two additional independent replicas of 1 million unique cDNA reads from the same blood draw. Age-related changes in TCR beta repertoire diversity were measured in the study by deep sequencing normalized with unique cDNA molecular identifiers. The donors were divided into four age groups: young (average around 16 years), middle-aged (about 41), aged (approximately 64) and long-lived (approximately 74). Donors of different ages were randomly distributed across sequencing lanes to avoid experimental bias. The investigation overall reported the following: Donor CMV infection status was unknown, potentially confounding age-related changes in expanded clonotypes. There was a strong correlation between observed TCR beta diversity and the percentage of naive T cells measured by flow cytometry. Conclusive comparison of naive and antigen-experienced compartments was prevented by the profiling of bulk unsorted PBMCs. The long-lived group showed more naive CD4+ T cells, fewer expanded clones and increased TCR diversity than the aged group, suggesting age selection. Total diversity estimates from one million sequenced T cells were considered lower bounds and underestimates. As age increased, observed TCR beta diversity per million T cells dropped in a roughly linear way, and a significant reduction was already evident by age around 41.

V drops 5 bases and J drops 7 bases, leaving 12 bases in between. Spanning cysteine to phenylalanine, the CDR3 consists of 12 amino acids. The kept DNA is CDR3 alone, 36 bases in frame from the first base. Based on the germline V gene (reference sequence), the CDR1 and CDR2 sequences are SEHNR and FQNEAQ. The donors were 40 or so Caucasian individuals from Russia, aged roughly 6 to 100 years, who were systemically healthy. Each donor gave about 9.2 milliliters of peripheral blood, drawn into EDTA-treated Vacutainer tubes. Ficoll-Paque density-gradient centrifugation was used to isolate PBMCs, with at least 6.5 million per sample. Total RNA was extracted from PBMCs with Trizol reagent, with at least 6 micrograms obtained per sample. For every donor, an aliquot of PBMCs went through flow cytometry to measure the percentages of naive CD45RAhigh/CD27high T cells.

This receptor was taken from a woman aged 60-70 years in good health. The V gene is TRBV7-9 and the J gene is TRBJ2-7; the D gene assignment is ambiguous. Source material: blood. The nucleotides read TGTGCCAGCAGCCCCTCCGAAATAGAGCAGTACTTC. This sequence encodes CASSPSEIEQYF.